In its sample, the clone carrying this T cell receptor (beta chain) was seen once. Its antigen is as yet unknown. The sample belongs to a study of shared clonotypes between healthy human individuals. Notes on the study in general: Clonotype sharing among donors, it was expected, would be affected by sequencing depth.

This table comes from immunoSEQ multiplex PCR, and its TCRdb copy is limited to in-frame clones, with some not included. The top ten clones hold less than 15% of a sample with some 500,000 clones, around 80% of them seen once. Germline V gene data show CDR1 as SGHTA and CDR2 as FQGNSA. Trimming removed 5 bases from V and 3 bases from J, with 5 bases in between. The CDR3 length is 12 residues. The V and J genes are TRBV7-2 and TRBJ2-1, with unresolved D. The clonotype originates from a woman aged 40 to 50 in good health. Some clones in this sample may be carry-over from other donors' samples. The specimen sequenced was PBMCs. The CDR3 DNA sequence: TGTGCCAGCAGCGCTTACTACAATGAGCAGTTCTTC. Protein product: CASSAYYNEQFF.